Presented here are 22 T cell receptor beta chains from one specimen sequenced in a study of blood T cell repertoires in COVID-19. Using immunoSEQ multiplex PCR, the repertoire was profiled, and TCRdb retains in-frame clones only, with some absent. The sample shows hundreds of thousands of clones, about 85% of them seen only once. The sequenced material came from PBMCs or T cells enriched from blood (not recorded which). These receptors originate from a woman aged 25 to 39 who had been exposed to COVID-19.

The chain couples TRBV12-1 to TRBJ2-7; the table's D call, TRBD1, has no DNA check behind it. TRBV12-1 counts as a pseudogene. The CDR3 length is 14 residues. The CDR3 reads CASSGWDREAEQYF. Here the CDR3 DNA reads TGTGCCAGCAGCGGTTGGGACAGGGAGGCCGAGCAGTACTTC.

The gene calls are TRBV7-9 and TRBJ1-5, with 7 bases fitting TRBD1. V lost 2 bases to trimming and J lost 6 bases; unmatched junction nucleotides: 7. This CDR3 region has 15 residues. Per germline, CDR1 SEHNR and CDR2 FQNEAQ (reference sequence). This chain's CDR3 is CASSLRGGESQPQHF. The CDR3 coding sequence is TGTGCCAGCAGCTTAAGAGGGGGCGAAAGTCAGCCCCAGCATTTT.

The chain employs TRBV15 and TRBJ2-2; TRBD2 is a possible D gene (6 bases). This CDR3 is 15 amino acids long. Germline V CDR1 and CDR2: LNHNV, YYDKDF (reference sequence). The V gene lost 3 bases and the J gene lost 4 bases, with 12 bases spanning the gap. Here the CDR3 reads CATSSGAGPTGELFF. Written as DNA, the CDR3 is TGTGCCACCAGCAGCGGGGCGGGGCCCACCGGGGAGCTGTTTTTT.

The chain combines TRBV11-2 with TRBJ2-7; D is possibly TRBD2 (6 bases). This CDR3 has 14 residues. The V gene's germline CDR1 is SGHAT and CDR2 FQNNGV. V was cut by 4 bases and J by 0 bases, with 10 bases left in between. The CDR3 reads CASSWDFSSYEQYF. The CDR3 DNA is TGTGCCAGCAGCTGGGACTTCAGCTCCTACGAGCAGTACTTC.

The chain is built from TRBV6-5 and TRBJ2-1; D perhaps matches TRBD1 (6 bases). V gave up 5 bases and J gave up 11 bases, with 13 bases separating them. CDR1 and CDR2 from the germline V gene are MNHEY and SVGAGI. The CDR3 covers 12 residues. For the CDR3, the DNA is TGTGCCAGCAGTATTGGGACAACTCAGCAGTTCTTC. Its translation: CASSIGTTQQFF.

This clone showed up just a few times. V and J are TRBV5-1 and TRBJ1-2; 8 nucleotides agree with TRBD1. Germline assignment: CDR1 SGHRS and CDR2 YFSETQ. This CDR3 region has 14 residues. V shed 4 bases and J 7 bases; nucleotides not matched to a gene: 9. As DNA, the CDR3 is TGCGCCAGCAGCCAATCACAGGGGGTTGGTGGCTACACCTTC. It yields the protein CASSQSQGVGGYTF. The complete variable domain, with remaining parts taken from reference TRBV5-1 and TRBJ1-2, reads KAGVTQTPRYLIKTRGQQVTLSCSPISGHRSVSWYQQTPGQGLQFLFEYFSETQRNKGNFPGRFSGRQFSNSRSEMNVSTLELGDSALYLCASSQSQGVGGYTFGSGTRLTVV.

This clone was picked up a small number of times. CDR3 nucleotide sequence: TGTGCCAGCAGCCCGGGACTAGAGAACAATGAGCAGTTCTTC. Its translation: CASSPGLENNEQFF. The chain joins TRBV9 to TRBJ2-1; the match to TRBD2 covers 8 bases. The CDR3 is 14 residues long. In germline, CDR1 is SGDLS, CDR2 YYNGEE. Unmatched junction bases numbered 5, after V lost 4 bases and J lost 5 bases.

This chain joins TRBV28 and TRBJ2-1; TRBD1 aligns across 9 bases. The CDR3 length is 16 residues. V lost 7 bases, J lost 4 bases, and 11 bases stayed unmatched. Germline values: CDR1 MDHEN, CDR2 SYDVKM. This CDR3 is CASTVPGQGVYNEQFF. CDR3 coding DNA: TGTGCCAGCACCGTACCGGGACAGGGTGTTTACAATGAGCAGTTCTTC. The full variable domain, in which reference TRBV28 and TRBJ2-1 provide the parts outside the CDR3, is DVKVTQSSRYLVKRTGEKVFLECVQDMDHENMFWYRQDPGLGLRLIYFSYDVKMKEKGDIPEGYSVSREKKERFSLILESASTNQTSMYLCASTVPGQGVYNEQFFGPGTRLTVL.

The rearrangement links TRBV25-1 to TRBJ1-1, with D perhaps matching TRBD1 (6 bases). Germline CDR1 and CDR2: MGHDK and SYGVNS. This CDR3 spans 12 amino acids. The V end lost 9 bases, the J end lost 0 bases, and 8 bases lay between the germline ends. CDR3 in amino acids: CASGQMNTEAFF. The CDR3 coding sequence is TGTGCCAGTGGACAGATGAACACTGAAGCTTTCTTT.

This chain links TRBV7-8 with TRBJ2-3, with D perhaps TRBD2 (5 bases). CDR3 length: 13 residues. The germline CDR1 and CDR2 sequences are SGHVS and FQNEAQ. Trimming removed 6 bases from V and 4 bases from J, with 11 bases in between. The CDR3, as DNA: TGTGCCAGCAGACTCTCGGAGGCAGATACGCAGTATTTT. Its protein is CASRLSEADTQYF.

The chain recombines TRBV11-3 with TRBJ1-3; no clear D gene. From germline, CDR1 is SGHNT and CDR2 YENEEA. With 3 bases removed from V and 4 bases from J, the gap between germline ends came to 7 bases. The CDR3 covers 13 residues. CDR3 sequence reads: CASSFTGGNTIYF. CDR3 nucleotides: TGTGCCAGCAGCTTTACGGGGGGAAACACCATATATTTT.

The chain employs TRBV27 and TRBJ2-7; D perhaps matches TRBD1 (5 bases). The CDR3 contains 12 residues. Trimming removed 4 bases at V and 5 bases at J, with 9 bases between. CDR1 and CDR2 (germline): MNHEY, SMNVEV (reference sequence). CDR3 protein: CASSSRAHEQYF. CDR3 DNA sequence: TGTGCCAGCAGTTCCAGGGCCCACGAGCAGTACTTC.

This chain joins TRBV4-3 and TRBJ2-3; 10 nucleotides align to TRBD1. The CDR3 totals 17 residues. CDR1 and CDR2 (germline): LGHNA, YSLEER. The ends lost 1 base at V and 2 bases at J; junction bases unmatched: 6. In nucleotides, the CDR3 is TGCGCCAGCAGCCAAGCCTCCGGGACAGGGGTCACAGATACGCAGTATTTT. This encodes CASSQASGTGVTDTQYF.

CDR3 amino acids: CASQGAGATNEKLFF. CDR3 coding DNA: TGTGCATCCCAGGGGGCCGGGGCAACTAATGAAAAACTGTTTTTT. The chain carries TRBV19 and TRBJ1-4; 8 bases are shared with TRBD1. Germline V gene data show CDR1 as LNHDA and CDR2 as SQIVND (reference sequence). The CDR3 is 15 amino acids.

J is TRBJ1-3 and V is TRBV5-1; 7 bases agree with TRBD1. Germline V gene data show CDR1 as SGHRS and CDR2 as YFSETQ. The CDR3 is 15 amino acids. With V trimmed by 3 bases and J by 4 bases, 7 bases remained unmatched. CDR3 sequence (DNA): TGCGCCAGCAGCTCCGGGGGACAGCGCGGAAACACCATATATTTT. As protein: CASSSGGQRGNTIYF. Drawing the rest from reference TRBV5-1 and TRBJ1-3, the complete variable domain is KAGVTQTPRYLIKTRGQQVTLSCSPISGHRSVSWYQQTPGQGLQFLFEYFSETQRNKGNFPGRFSGRQFSNSRSEMNVSTLELGDSALYLCASSSGGQRGNTIYFGEGSWLTVV.

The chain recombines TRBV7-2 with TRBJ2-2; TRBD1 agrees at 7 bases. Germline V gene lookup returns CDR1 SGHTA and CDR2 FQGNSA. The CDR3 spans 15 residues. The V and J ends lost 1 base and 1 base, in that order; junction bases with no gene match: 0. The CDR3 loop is CASSLGQGNTGELFF. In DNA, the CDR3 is TGTGCCAGCAGCTTAGGACAGGGGAACACCGGGGAGCTGTTTTTT.

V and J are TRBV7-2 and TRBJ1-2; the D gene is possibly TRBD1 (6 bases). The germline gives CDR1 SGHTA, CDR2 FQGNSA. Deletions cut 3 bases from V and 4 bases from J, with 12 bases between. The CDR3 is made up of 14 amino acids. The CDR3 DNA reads TGTGCCAGCAGCTTGTTGGACAGCCCCTATGGCTACACCTTC. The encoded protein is CASSLLDSPYGYTF. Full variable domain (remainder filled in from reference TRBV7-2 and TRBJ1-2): GAGVSQSPSNKVTEKGKDVELRCDPISGHTALYWYRQSLGQGLEFLIYFQGNSAPDKSGLPSDRFSAERTGGSVSTLTIQRTQQEDSAVYLCASSLLDSPYGYTFGSGTRLTVV.

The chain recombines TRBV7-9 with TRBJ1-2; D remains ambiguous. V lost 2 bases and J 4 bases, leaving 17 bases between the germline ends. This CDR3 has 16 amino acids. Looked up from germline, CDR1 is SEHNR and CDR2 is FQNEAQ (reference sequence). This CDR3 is CASSLRLRAGIYGYTF. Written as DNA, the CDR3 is TGTGCCAGCAGCTTAAGGCTCCGGGCGGGGATCTATGGCTACACCTTC.

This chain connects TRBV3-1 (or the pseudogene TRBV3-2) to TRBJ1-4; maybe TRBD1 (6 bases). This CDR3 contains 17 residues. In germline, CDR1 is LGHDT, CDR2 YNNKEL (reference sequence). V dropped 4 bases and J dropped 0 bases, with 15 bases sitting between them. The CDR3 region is CASSRKVTGSTNEKLFF. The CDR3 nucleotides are TGTGCCAGCAGCCGCAAAGTTACAGGGTCAACTAATGAAAAACTGTTTTTT.

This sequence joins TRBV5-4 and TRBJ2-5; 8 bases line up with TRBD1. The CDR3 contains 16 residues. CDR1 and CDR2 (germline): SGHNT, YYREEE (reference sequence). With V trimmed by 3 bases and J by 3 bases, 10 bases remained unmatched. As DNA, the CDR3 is TGTGCCAGCAGCTCGAGGGACAGGATGGCAGAAGAGACCCAGTACTTC. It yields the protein CASSSRDRMAEETQYF.

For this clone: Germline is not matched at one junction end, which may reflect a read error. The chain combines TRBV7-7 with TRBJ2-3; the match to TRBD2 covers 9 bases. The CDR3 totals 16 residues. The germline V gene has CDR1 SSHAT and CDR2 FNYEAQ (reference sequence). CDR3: CASSPGLAKGTDTQYF. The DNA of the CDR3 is TGTGCTAGCAGCCCGGGACTAGCTAAGGGCACAGATACGCAGTATTTT.

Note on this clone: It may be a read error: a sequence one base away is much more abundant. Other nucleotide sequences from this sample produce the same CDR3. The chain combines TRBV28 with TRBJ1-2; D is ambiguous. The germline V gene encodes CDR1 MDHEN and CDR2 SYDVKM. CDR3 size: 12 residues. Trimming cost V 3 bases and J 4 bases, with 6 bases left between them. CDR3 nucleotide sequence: TGTGCCAGCAGTTTTGAGGGCTATGGCTACACCTTC. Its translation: CASSFEGYGYTF.